This passage covers 32 T cell receptor beta chains from one sample sequenced in a study of T cells of healthy individuals. TCRdb re-called the 5' RACE reads with MiXCR, one entry per CDR3 protein. The table lists 60,000 to 80,000 distinct CDR3 sequences, roughly 16% of them singletons, with approximately 4.8% in the top ten. The source is a human donor in good health.

The chain links TRBV6-5 to TRBJ2-1; D assignment may be TRBD1 or TRBD2 (5 bases each). The CDR3 length is 15 residues. Trimming pared 4 bases from V and 6 bases from J, leaving 16 bases between. The germline V gene has CDR1 MNHEY and CDR2 SVGAGI. CDR3 nucleotides: TGTGCCAGCAGTTCCGGGGCCCGACTTGGCAATGAGCAGTTCTTC. It yields the protein CASSSGARLGNEQFF.

This clonotype appeared many times. The V call is TRBV20-1, the J call TRBJ2-2, with no clear D. There are 15 residues in the CDR3. Germline loops: CDR1 DFQATT, CDR2 SNEGSKA (reference sequence). Trimming cost V 6 bases and J 2 bases, with 16 bases left between them. The CDR3 DNA reads as TGCAGTGCAACACGATCGGGCAGCAACACCGGGGAGCTGTTTTTT. It translates to CSATRSGSNTGELFF.

The V call is TRBV12-5, the J call TRBJ2-1, with 7 bases identical to TRBD2. This CDR3 is 13 amino acids long. The ends lost 6 bases at V and 5 bases at J; junction bases unmatched: 4. The germline gives CDR1 LGHNT, CDR2 FRNRAP. The CDR3 region has the DNA TGTGCTAGTGGGCCTCTAGCGGACAATGAGCAGTTCTTC. Its protein product is CASGPLADNEQFF. The full variable domain, completed using reference TRBV12-5 and TRBJ2-1, is DARVTQTPRHKVTEMGQEVTMRCQPILGHNTVFWYRQTMMQGLELLAYFRNRAPLDDSGMPKDRFSAEMPDATLATLKIQPSEPRDSAVYFCASGPLADNEQFFGPGTRLTVL.

This sequence joins TRBV10-3 and TRBJ1-5; the match to TRBD1 covers 7 bases. Germline CDR1 ENHRY, CDR2 SYGVKD. The V gene end was trimmed by 5 bases and the J gene end by 6 bases; junction bases not matched to a gene: 7. This CDR3 has 14 residues. CDR3 region: CAISPTRGFQPQHF. The DNA for the CDR3 is TGTGCCATCAGTCCCACCAGGGGGTTTCAGCCCCAGCATTTT.

The V call is TRBV27, the J call TRBJ2-7, with no clear D. Trimming took 1 base from V and 5 from J, leaving 9 bases between them. This CDR3 is built from 13 residues. The germline V gene has CDR1 MNHEY and CDR2 SMNVEV (reference sequence). The CDR3: CASSLYVEDEQYF. CDR3 coding DNA: TGTGCCAGCAGTTTATATGTTGAGGACGAGCAGTACTTC.

A few counts support this clonotype. The chain has TRBV28 and TRBJ2-5, with 8 bases that match TRBD1. This CDR3 is built from 14 residues. V was clipped by 6 bases and J by 4 bases; unmatched bases: 7. The germline gives CDR1 MDHEN, CDR2 SYDVKM. CDR3 in DNA: TGTGCCAGCAGCCAAGGTGGACAGGGAGAGACCCAGTACTTC. This encodes CASSQGGQGETQYF.

Details on this clonotype: Given a much more abundant clone one base away, this may be a read error. The chain joins TRBV2 to TRBJ2-1; 7 positions match TRBD2. CDR1 and CDR2 from the germline V gene are SNHLY and FYNNEI. Losses at the gene ends were 2 bases for V and 8 bases for J; bases not matched to a gene: 12. The CDR3 runs 16 residues. The CDR3 loop is CASSERVGGPVDEQFF. The CDR3 DNA reads as TGTGCCAGCAGTGAAAGGGTGGGAGGGCCGGTCGATGAGCAGTTCTTC.

This clonotype was seen at least ten times. The J gene is TRBJ2-5, the V gene TRBV5-1, with 7 bases lining up with TRBD1. The CDR3 length is 14 residues. CDR1 is SGHRS, CDR2 YFSETQ, per germline. V shed 2 bases and J 3 bases; nucleotides not matched to a gene: 4. This CDR3 reads CASSFGTAEETQYF. The CDR3 bases are TGCGCCAGCAGCTTTGGGACAGCGGAAGAGACCCAGTACTTC.

This clonotype showed up many times. The chain employs TRBV28 and TRBJ1-2; D perhaps matches TRBD1 (5 bases). Germline CDR1 MDHEN, CDR2 SYDVKM. The CDR3 is made up of 21 amino acids. The V end was cut by 3 bases, the J end by 3 bases, with 32 bases between. The CDR3: CASSLRTRDFWTRGGDYGYTF. The CDR3, as DNA: TGTGCCAGCAGTTTGAGGACCAGGGATTTTTGGACACGGGGTGGGGACTATGGCTACACCTTC.

This chain joins TRBV12-3 or TRBV12-4 and TRBJ2-5; D possibly uses TRBD1 or TRBD2 (6 bases each). CDR3 length equals 16 residues. Trimming pared 6 bases from V and 4 bases from J, leaving 21 bases between. The CDR3 nucleotides read TGTGCCAGCAGCCCATACGGGGGCGGTATTTCAGAGACCCAGTACTTC. Translating it yields CASSPYGGGISETQYF.

This clonotype was counted at least ten times. The chain employs TRBV9 and TRBJ1-4; D gene unclear. Trimming pared 0 bases from V and 12 bases from J, leaving 9 bases between. Germline loops: CDR1 SGDLS, CDR2 YYNGEE. The CDR3 runs 12 residues. The CDR3 reads CASSVDGRELFF. CDR3 coding DNA: TGTGCCAGCAGCGTAGACGGTAGAGAACTGTTTTTT.

This chain connects TRBV12-3 or TRBV12-4 to TRBJ2-1, with TRBD2 matching over 16 bases. The CDR3 loop spans 16 amino acids. Losses at the gene ends were 6 bases for V and 9 bases for J; bases not matched to a gene: 8. The DNA for the CDR3 is TGTGCCAGCAGACCCGGGACTAGCGGGAGGGGTAGTGAGCAGTTCTTC. Protein sequence: CASRPGTSGRGSEQFF.

This clonotype was seen at least ten times. The chain couples TRBV12-3 or TRBV12-4 to TRBJ1-1; D unresolved. The CDR3 is made up of 13 amino acids. V lost 0 bases to trimming and J lost 4 bases, with 6 bases between them. CDR3 sequence (DNA): TGTGCCAGCAGTTTAGCCGAAGTCACTGAAGCTTTCTTT. This gives the protein CASSLAEVTEAFF.

Only a few counts were recorded for this clonotype. The chain joins TRBV6-5 to TRBJ2-6; D unresolved. V gave up 4 bases and J gave up 4 bases, with 11 bases separating them. In germline, CDR1 is MNHEY, CDR2 SVGAGI. This CDR3 spans 15 amino acids. CDR3 loop: CASSLRLYGANVLTF. CDR3 DNA sequence: TGTGCCAGCAGTTTAAGGCTTTACGGGGCCAACGTCCTGACTTTC.

This clonotype occurred many times. The V gene is TRBV2, the J gene TRBJ1-2; 7 bases match TRBD1. The CDR3 extends over 14 amino acids. After removal of 6 bases from V and 4 bases from J, the junction contained 8 bases not matched to a gene. From germline, CDR1 is SNHLY and CDR2 FYNNEI. The chain's CDR3 is CASRHPGQSYGYTF. The CDR3 DNA reads as TGTGCCAGCAGGCACCCGGGACAGAGCTATGGCTACACCTTC.

There are many counts of this clonotype. The rearrangement uses TRBV12-3 or TRBV12-4 and TRBJ2-1; 7 nucleotides agree with TRBD2. V lost 6 bases, J lost 8 bases, and 13 bases stayed unmatched. CDR3 length equals 15 residues. The CDR3 loop is CASSWGGGESDEQFF. CDR3 nucleotide sequence: TGTGCCAGCAGCTGGGGGGGTGGTGAATCCGATGAGCAGTTCTTC.

This clonotype has a count of ten or more. This chain joins TRBV12-3 or TRBV12-4 and TRBJ1-1; unclear D gene. The V end lost 1 base, the J end lost 1 base, and 7 bases lay between the germline ends. The CDR3 sequence is 14 residues long. CDR3 in amino acids: CASSLVAGNTEAFF. CDR3 bases: TGTGCCAGCAGTTTAGTCGCGGGGAACACTGAAGCTTTCTTT.

This chain joins TRBV11-2 and TRBJ2-2, with unresolved D. The CDR3 covers 12 residues. V was shortened by 2 bases and J by 6 bases, with 4 bases between the two germline ends. Germline CDR1 and CDR2: SGHAT and FQNNGV. CDR3 DNA sequence: TGTGCCAGCAGCTTATGGTCCGGGGAGCTGTTTTTT. As protein: CASSLWSGELFF.

J is TRBJ2-2 and V is TRBV7-9; D is unclear. Trimming stripped 1 base from V and 7 bases from J, with 4 bases between. The CDR3 is 12 residues long. CDR1 is SEHNR, CDR2 FQNEAQ, per germline (reference sequence). CDR3 sequence: CASSLEYGELFF. In DNA, the CDR3 is TGTGCCAGCAGCTTAGAGTACGGGGAGCTGTTTTTT.

This clonotype was detected many times. The chain carries TRBV5-1 and TRBJ1-5; TRBD1 might be the D (5 bases). V lost 5 bases, J lost 10 bases, and 16 bases lay in between. Germline loops: CDR1 SGHRS, CDR2 YFSETQ. The CDR3 spans 13 residues. The CDR3 sequence: CASRIGTLGPQHF. Written as DNA, the CDR3 is TGCGCCAGCAGGATCGGGACTCTGGGACCCCAGCATTTT.

Many counts were recorded for this clonotype. This chain links TRBV14 with TRBJ2-7, with 12 bases lining up with TRBD2. Germline V gene data show CDR1 as SGHDN and CDR2 as FVKESK. This CDR3 has 16 residues. V trimming: 0 bases; J trimming: 6 bases; junction bases outside the gene matches: 6. The CDR3 is CASSQDWGLAGAEQYF. The CDR3 DNA reads TGTGCCAGCAGCCAAGATTGGGGACTAGCGGGCGCCGAGCAGTACTTC.

This clonotype has ten or more counts. The chain is built from TRBV29-1 and TRBJ2-3, with 9 bases identical to TRBD1. V trimming: 6 bases; J trimming: 4 bases; junction bases outside the gene matches: 8. The CDR3 extends over 14 amino acids. Germline V gene lookup returns CDR1 SQVTM and CDR2 ANQGSEA. Here the CDR3 DNA reads TGCAGCGTAGGGACAGGGAACTTCGCAGATACGCAGTATTTT. This codes for CSVGTGNFADTQYF.

This clonotype was recorded a few times. The chain couples TRBV20-1 to TRBJ2-5; D remains ambiguous. This CDR3 has 14 amino acids. Looked up from germline, CDR1 is DFQATT and CDR2 is SNEGSKA (reference sequence). The V and J ends lost 0 bases and 4 bases respectively, with 12 bases between them. CDR3 DNA sequence: TGCAGTGCTAGAGATCCTTCGGCCCTAGAGACCCAGTACTTC. Translated: CSARDPSALETQYF.

The table lists this clonotype with many counts. The chain joins TRBV29-1 to TRBJ1-1, with 7 bases identical to TRBD1. CDR1 is SQVTM, CDR2 ANQGSEA, per germline. With V trimmed by 0 bases and J by 0 bases, 4 bases remained unmatched. The CDR3 has 15 residues. The DNA of the CDR3 is TGCAGCGTTGAAGAGGCAGGGGGGATGAACACTGAAGCTTTCTTT. This sequence encodes CSVEEAGGMNTEAFF.

V gene TRBV9 combines with J gene TRBJ2-3; a possible D gene is TRBD2 (6 bases). This CDR3 has 16 residues. Germline V gene data show CDR1 as SGDLS and CDR2 as YYNGEE. The V end lost 2 bases, the J end lost 0 bases, and 13 bases lay between the germline ends. CDR3 nucleotide sequence: TGTGCCAGCAGCGTTCGTCGGGGAGGAAGCACAGATACGCAGTATTTT. Protein product: CASSVRRGGSTDTQYF.

This clonotype was picked up many times. The chain employs TRBV28 and TRBJ2-1; a weak D match, TRBD1 (6 bases). Germline lookup yields CDR1 MDHEN and CDR2 SYDVKM. The CDR3 consists of 15 residues. Trimming removed 7 bases at V and 2 bases at J, with 15 bases between. CDR3 amino acids: CASTKGGVTYNEQFF. CDR3 DNA sequence: TGTGCCAGCACCAAAGGGGGAGTCACCTACAATGAGCAGTTCTTC.

The V call is TRBV20-1, the J call TRBJ2-1; TRBD2 matches 14 bases. Germline assignment: CDR1 DFQATT and CDR2 SNEGSKA (reference sequence). The CDR3 extends over 15 amino acids. V shed 5 bases and J 8 bases; nucleotides not matched to a gene: 8. This CDR3 is CSAPGTSGSVDEQFF. Here the CDR3 DNA reads TGCAGTGCTCCCGGGACTAGCGGGAGCGTGGATGAGCAGTTCTTC.

This clonotype was seen more than once but under ten times. V gene TRBV2 combines with J gene TRBJ1-2, with D possibly matching TRBD1 (5 bases). CDR3 length: 13 residues. Trimming took off 5 bases at V and 3 bases at J, with 10 bases between the two ends. In germline, CDR1 is SNHLY, CDR2 FYNNEI. CDR3 sequence: CASSSTGDYGYTF. In nucleotides, the CDR3 is TGTGCCAGCAGTTCGACGGGGGACTATGGCTACACCTTC.

This clonotype was seen many times. The gene calls are TRBV2 and TRBJ1-4; D is undetermined. The CDR3 is made up of 15 amino acids. V was cut by 1 base and J by 4 bases, with 10 bases left in between. Germline V lookup: CDR1 SNHLY, CDR2 FYNNEI. Written as DNA, the CDR3 is TGTGCCAGCAGTGAAGTAGGCAGAAGTAATGAAAAACTGTTTTTT. It yields the protein CASSEVGRSNEKLFF.

V and J are TRBV20-1 and TRBJ2-7, with 7 bases matching TRBD2. Per the germline V gene, CDR1 is DFQATT and CDR2 is SNEGSKA (reference sequence). The V segment lost 0 bases and the J segment 4 bases; nucleotides outside the gene matches: 6. The CDR3 is made up of 14 amino acids. The CDR3 region is CSAREGGPRYEQYF. The CDR3, as DNA: TGCAGTGCTAGAGAGGGAGGGCCGAGGTACGAGCAGTACTTC.

This clonotype has a count of ten or more. The genes are TRBV20-1 and TRBJ2-5; 16 nucleotides line up with TRBD2. The CDR3 contains 17 residues. The J segment lost 2 bases and the V segment lost 4 bases, leaving 7 bases of the junction unmatched. Germline CDR1 and CDR2: DFQATT and SNEGSKA (reference sequence). The CDR3 protein is CSATRPGLAGGQETQYF. The CDR3 DNA reads TGCAGTGCTACCCGACCGGGACTAGCGGGGGGGCAAGAGACCCAGTACTTC.

This clonotype was found many times. The genes are TRBV20-1 and TRBJ2-2; 8 positions agree with TRBD2. From germline, CDR1 is DFQATT and CDR2 SNEGSKA (reference sequence). This CDR3 is built from 15 residues. J was trimmed by 5 bases and V by 0 bases; bases with no gene match: 5. CDR3 in DNA: TGCAGTGCTAGAGATCCAGCGGGAGTTACCGGGGAGCTGTTTTTT. It is translated as CSARDPAGVTGELFF.